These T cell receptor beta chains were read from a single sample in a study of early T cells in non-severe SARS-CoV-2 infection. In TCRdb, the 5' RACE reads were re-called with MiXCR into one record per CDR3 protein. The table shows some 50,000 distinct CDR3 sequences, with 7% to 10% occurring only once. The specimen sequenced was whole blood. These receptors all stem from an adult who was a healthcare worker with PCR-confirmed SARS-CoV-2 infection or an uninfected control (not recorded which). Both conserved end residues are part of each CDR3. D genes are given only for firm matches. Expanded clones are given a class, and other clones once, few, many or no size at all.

CDR3 protein: CASSFRGGSYNEQFF
CDR3 DNA: TGTGCCAGCAGTTTCAGGGGGGGATCCTACAATGAGCAGTTCTTC
V gene: TRBV7-2
D gene: -
CDR3 length: 15
clone size: few
J gene: TRBJ2-1

CDR3 protein: CASSYGPLSRASSGNTIYF
CDR3 DNA: TGTGCCAGCAGTTACGGGCCCCTGTCTCGGGCTAGCTCTGGAAACACCATATATTTT
V gene: TRBV12-3/TRBV12-4
D gene: -
CDR3 length: 19
clone size: few
J gene: TRBJ1-3

CDR3 protein: CASSLSGATGELFF
CDR3 DNA: TGCGCCAGCAGCTTATCCGGGGCCACCGGGGAGCTGTTTTTT
V gene: TRBV5-1
D gene: -
CDR3 length: 14
clone size: -
J gene: TRBJ2-2

CDR3 protein: CSVEGGETIYF
CDR3 DNA: TGCAGCGTTGAAGGGGGGGAGACCATATATTTT
V gene: TRBV29-1
D gene: -
CDR3 length: 11
clone size: -
J gene: TRBJ1-3

CDR3 protein: CASSSTGANYNEQFF
CDR3 DNA: TGTGCCAGCAGTTCTACAGGAGCCAATTACAATGAGCAGTTCTTC
V gene: TRBV7-3
D gene: -
CDR3 length: 15
clone size: few
J gene: TRBJ2-1

CDR3 protein: CASALGGRPGHEQYF
CDR3 DNA: TGCGCCAGTGCGTTGGGGGGGCGACCAGGCCACGAGCAGTACTTC
V gene: TRBV4-1
D gene: -
CDR3 length: 15
clone size: -
J gene: TRBJ2-7

CDR3 protein: CASSESPHLSNQPQHF
CDR3 DNA: TGCGCCAGCAGTGAGTCTCCCCATCTTAGCAATCAGCCCCAGCATTTT
V gene: TRBV10-2
D gene: -
CDR3 length: 16
clone size: few
J gene: TRBJ1-5

CDR3 protein: CASSGGAAEAFF
CDR3 DNA: TGTGCCAGCTCTGGGGGGGCGGCTGAAGCTTTCTTT
V gene: TRBV6-2/TRBV6-3
D gene: -
CDR3 length: 12
clone size: few
J gene: TRBJ1-1

CDR3 protein: CSVVDRENTEAFF
CDR3 DNA: TGCAGCGTCGTCGATCGGGAGAACACTGAAGCTTTCTTT
V gene: TRBV29-1
D gene: -
CDR3 length: 13
clone size: few
J gene: TRBJ1-1

CDR3 protein: CASGLGRGRTNEKLFF
CDR3 DNA: TGTGCCAGCGGACTCGGCAGGGGGAGGACTAATGAAAAACTGTTTTTT
V gene: TRBV21-1
D gene: -
CDR3 length: 16
clone size: few
J gene: TRBJ1-4

CDR3 protein: CASSLLQETQYF
CDR3 DNA: TGTGCCAGCAGTTTACTCCAAGAGACCCAGTACTTC
V gene: TRBV12-3/TRBV12-4
D gene: -
CDR3 length: 12
clone size: few
J gene: TRBJ2-5

CDR3 protein: CASSLGQLRETQYF
CDR3 DNA: TGCGCCAGCAGCCTCGGACAGTTAAGAGAGACCCAGTACTTC
V gene: TRBV5-1
D gene: -
CDR3 length: 14
clone size: few
J gene: TRBJ2-5

CDR3 protein: CASSLHEGQETQYF
CDR3 DNA: TGTGCCAGCAGCTTACACGAGGGGCAAGAGACCCAGTACTTC
V gene: TRBV7-9
D gene: -
CDR3 length: 14
clone size: -
J gene: TRBJ2-5

CDR3 protein: CATTPGGTYGYTF
CDR3 DNA: TGTGCCACTACCCCGGGGGGGACCTATGGCTACACCTTC
V gene: TRBV19
D gene: -
CDR3 length: 13
clone size: many
J gene: TRBJ1-2

CDR3 protein: CSVGDRGDTQYF
CDR3 DNA: TGCAGCGTAGGGGACAGGGGCGATACGCAGTATTTT
V gene: TRBV29-1
D gene: TRBD1
CDR3 length: 12
clone size: many
J gene: TRBJ2-3

CDR3 protein: CASSQDPAGGLDTQYF
CDR3 DNA: TGTGCCAGCAGCCAAGACCCAGCGGGGGGGCTAGATACGCAGTATTTT
V gene: TRBV3-1
D gene: TRBD2
CDR3 length: 16
clone size: few
J gene: TRBJ2-3

CDR3 protein: CSARDLAGLAGAAETQYF
CDR3 DNA: TGCAGTGCTAGAGACCTCGCCGGACTAGCGGGGGCGGCGGAGACCCAGTACTTC
V gene: TRBV20-1
D gene: TRBD2
CDR3 length: 18
clone size: many
J gene: TRBJ2-5

CDR3 protein: CASSVSVNTGELFF
CDR3 DNA: TGTGCCAGCAGTGTTTCAGTCAACACCGGGGAGCTGTTTTTT
V gene: TRBV6-1
D gene: -
CDR3 length: 14
clone size: many
J gene: TRBJ2-2

CDR3 protein: CASSENGSYGYTF
CDR3 DNA: TGTGCCAGCAGTGAAAACGGTAGCTATGGCTACACCTTC
V gene: TRBV2
D gene: -
CDR3 length: 13
clone size: -
J gene: TRBJ1-2

CDR3 protein: CSVFSGGEQFF
CDR3 DNA: TGCAGCGTTTTTAGCGGGGGTGAGCAGTTCTTC
V gene: TRBV29-1
D gene: TRBD2
CDR3 length: 11
clone size: -
J gene: TRBJ2-1

CDR3 protein: CASSPAGAYEQYF
CDR3 DNA: TGTGCCAGCTCACCAGCGGGGGCCTACGAGCAGTACTTC
V gene: TRBV18
D gene: TRBD2
CDR3 length: 13
clone size: few
J gene: TRBJ2-7

CDR3 protein: CASSLAVQSYNSPLHF
CDR3 DNA: TGTGCCAGCAGCTTGGCCGTACAGTCCTATAATTCACCCCTCCACTTT
V gene: TRBV5-5
D gene: -
CDR3 length: 16
clone size: -
J gene: TRBJ1-6

CDR3 protein: CASSSDGEETQYF
CDR3 DNA: TGTGCCAGTAGTTCGGACGGGGAAGAGACCCAGTACTTC
V gene: TRBV19
D gene: -
CDR3 length: 13
clone size: few
J gene: TRBJ2-5

CDR3 protein: CASRGGGYEQYF
CDR3 DNA: TGTGCCAGCAGAGGGGGCGGCTACGAGCAGTACTTC
V gene: TRBV25-1
D gene: TRBD1
CDR3 length: 12
clone size: -
J gene: TRBJ2-7